Listed below are T cell receptor beta chains from one sample, sequenced in a study of blood T cell repertoires in COVID-19. Data came from immunoSEQ multiplex PCR; TCRdb stores just in-frame clones and leaves some out. The sample records 300,000 to 350,000 clones, 90% being singletons. The sequenced sample was PBMCs or T cells enriched from blood (not recorded which). These receptor sequences come from a woman under 40 who had been exposed to COVID-19. Each CDR3 is given with its conserved first and last residue. Each record gives: clone size, D gene, V gene, J gene, CDR3 DNA, CDR3 protein. D genes are given only for firm matches. For some rows the clone size is stated as once, few or many, or as a class when expanded; others skip it.

size: once; D: .; V: TRBV4-1; J: TRBJ1-5; DNA: TGCGCCAGCAGCCCCGACAGTAGCAATCAGCCCCAGCATTTT; CDR3: CASSPDSSNQPQHF
size: .; D: .; V: TRBV18; J: TRBJ2-7; DNA: TGTGCCAGCTCACCCAGGGCGCTGACCTCCGAGCAGTACTTC; CDR3: CASSPRALTSEQYF
size: once; D: .; V: TRBV5-1; J: TRBJ2-5; DNA: TGCGCCAGCAGCTTGACAACGGGGGTGGGAAAAGAGACCCAGTACTTC; CDR3: CASSLTTGVGKETQYF
size: .; D: .; V: TRBV7-9; J: TRBJ2-7; DNA: TGTGCCAGCAGAGATAATCGGGGGGCAGGATACGAGCAGTACTTC; CDR3: CASRDNRGAGYEQYF
size: .; D: .; V: TRBV27; J: TRBJ2-7; DNA: TGTGCCAGCAGTTTATCCATTTGCGAGCAGTACTTC; CDR3: CASSLSICEQYF
size: .; D: .; V: TRBV30; J: TRBJ1-2; DNA: TGTGCCTGGAGTAGGCTCACCGGGACAAACTATGGCTACACCTTC; CDR3: CAWSRLTGTNYGYTF
size: .; D: .; V: TRBV18; J: TRBJ2-3; DNA: TGTGCCAGCTCACCTCGGCAGGGCACAGATACGCAGTATTTT; CDR3: CASSPRQGTDTQYF
size: .; D: .; V: TRBV27; J: TRBJ1-6; DNA: TGTGCCAGCAGCGGCGGGGGATCACCCCTCCACTTT; CDR3: CASSGGGSPLHF
size: .; D: .; V: TRBV7-9; J: TRBJ1-5; DNA: TGTGCCAGCAGCTTTTTAAATCAGCCCCAGCATTTT; CDR3: CASSFLNQPQHF
size: .; D: .; V: TRBV15; J: TRBJ2-1; DNA: TGTGCCACCCTAAGCCCCAATTACAATGAGCAGTTCTTC; CDR3: CATLSPNYNEQFF
size: .; D: .; V: TRBV11-1; J: TRBJ2-7; DNA: TGTGCCAGCAGCTTAGAGGCGGGAACCTACGAGCAGTACTTC; CDR3: CASSLEAGTYEQYF